The present entry profiles one TCR beta chain with its context. These data originate in a study of blood T cell repertoires in COVID-19. Study-wide background: Sites across the United States, Italy and Spain contributed samples from acute and convalescent COVID-19. The cDNA or gDNA used as material had been derived from T cells, B-cell-depleted T cells, or PBMCs.

Under the authors' procedure: Estimation of nucleated cell counts was performed using reference gene primer amplification. TCRdb keeps only in-frame clones here, not all; method: immunoSEQ multiplex PCR. V and J calls and clone size are given by that table; D and trimming were obtained from the DNA. The table has under 300,000 clones, roughly 90% seen once. Germline V gene data show CDR1 as SGHAT and CDR2 as FQNNGV. CDR3 length: 15 amino acids. Trimming pared 5 bases from V and 1 base from J, leaving 11 bases between. The specimen was peripheral blood. The TCR was taken from a man under 40 who had recovered from COVID-19. The chain is built from TRBV11-2 and TRBJ1-4, with D possibly being TRBD1 (5 bases). The CDR3 reads CASSRGGRTNEKLFF. CDR3 nucleotides: TGTGCCAGCAGCCGGGGGGGGAGAACTAATGAAAAACTGTTTTTT.